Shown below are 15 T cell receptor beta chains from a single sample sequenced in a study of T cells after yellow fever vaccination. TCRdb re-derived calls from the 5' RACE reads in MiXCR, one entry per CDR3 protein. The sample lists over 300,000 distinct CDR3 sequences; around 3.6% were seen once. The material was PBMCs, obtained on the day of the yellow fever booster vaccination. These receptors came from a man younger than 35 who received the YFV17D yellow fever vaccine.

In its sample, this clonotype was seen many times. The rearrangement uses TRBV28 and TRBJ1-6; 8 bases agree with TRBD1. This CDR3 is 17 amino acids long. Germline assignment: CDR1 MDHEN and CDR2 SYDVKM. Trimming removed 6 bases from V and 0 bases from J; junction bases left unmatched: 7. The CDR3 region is CASRSDRGSSYNSPLHF. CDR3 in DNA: TGTGCCAGCAGGTCCGACAGGGGAAGCTCCTATAATTCACCCCTCCACTTT.

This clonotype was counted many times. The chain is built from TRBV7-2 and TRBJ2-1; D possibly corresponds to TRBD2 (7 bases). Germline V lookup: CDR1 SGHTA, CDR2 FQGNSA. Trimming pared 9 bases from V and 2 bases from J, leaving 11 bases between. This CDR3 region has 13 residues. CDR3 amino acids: CASRGATYNEQFF. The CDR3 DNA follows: TGTGCCAGTCGGGGGGCAACCTACAATGAGCAGTTCTTC.

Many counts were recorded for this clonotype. CDR3 bases: TGTGCCTGGAGTCAAGGGGAGACCCAGTACTTC. This encodes CAWSQGETQYF. The chain is built from TRBV30 and TRBJ2-5; D uncertain. Germline V gene lookup returns CDR1 GTSNPN and CDR2 SVGIG (reference sequence). This CDR3 has 11 amino acids. V gave up 2 bases and J gave up 5 bases, with 6 bases separating them.

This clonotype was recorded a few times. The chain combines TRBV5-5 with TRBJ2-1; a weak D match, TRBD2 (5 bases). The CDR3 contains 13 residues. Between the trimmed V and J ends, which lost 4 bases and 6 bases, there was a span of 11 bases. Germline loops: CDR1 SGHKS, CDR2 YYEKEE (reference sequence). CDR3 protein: CASSGGAGNEQFF. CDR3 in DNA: TGTGCCAGCAGCGGAGGTGCGGGCAATGAGCAGTTCTTC.

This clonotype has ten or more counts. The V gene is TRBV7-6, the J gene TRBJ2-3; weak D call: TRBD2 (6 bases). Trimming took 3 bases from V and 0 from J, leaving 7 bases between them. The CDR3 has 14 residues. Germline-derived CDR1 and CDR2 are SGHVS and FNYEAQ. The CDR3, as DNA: TGTGCCAGCAGCTTTAGCGGAAGCACAGATACGCAGTATTTT. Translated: CASSFSGSTDTQYF.

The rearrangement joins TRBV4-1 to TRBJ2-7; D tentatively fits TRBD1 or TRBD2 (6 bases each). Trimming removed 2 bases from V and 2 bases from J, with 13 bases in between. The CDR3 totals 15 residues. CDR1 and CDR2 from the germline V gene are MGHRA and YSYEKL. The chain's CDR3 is CASSQSGRGAYEQYF. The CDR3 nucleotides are TGCGCCAGCAGCCAATCGGGAAGGGGGGCCTACGAGCAGTACTTC.

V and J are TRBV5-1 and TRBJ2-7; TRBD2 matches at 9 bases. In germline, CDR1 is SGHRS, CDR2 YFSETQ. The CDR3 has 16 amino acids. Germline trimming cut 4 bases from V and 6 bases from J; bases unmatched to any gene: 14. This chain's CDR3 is CASSPGGRVESGEQYF. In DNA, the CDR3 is TGCGCCAGCAGCCCCGGCGGGAGGGTAGAGTCGGGCGAGCAGTACTTC.

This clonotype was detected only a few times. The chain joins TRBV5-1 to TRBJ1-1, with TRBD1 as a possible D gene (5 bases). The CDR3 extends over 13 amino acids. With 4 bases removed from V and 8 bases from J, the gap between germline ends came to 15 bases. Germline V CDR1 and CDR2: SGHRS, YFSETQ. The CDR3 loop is CASSVTGTNEAFF. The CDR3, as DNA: TGCGCCAGCAGCGTAACCGGGACGAACGAAGCTTTCTTT.

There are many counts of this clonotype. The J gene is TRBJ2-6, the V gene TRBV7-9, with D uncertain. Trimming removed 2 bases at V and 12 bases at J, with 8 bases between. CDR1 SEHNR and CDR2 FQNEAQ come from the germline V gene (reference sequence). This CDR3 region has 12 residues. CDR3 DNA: TGTGCCAGCAGCTTAACGGATTGCGTCCTGACTTTC. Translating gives CASSLTDCVLTF. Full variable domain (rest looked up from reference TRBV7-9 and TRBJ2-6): DTGVSQNPRHKITKRGQNVTFRCDPISEHNRLYWYRQTLGQGPEFLTYFQNEAQLEKSRLLSDRFSAERPKGSFSTLEIQRTEQGDSAMYLCASSLTDCVLTFGAGSRLTVL.

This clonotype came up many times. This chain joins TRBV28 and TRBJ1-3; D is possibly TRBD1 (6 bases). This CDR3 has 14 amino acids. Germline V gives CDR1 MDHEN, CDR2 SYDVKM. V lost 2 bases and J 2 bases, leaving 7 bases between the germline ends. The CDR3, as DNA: TGTGCCAGCAGTTTAGCAGGGGCTGGAAACACCATATATTTT. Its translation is CASSLAGAGNTIYF.

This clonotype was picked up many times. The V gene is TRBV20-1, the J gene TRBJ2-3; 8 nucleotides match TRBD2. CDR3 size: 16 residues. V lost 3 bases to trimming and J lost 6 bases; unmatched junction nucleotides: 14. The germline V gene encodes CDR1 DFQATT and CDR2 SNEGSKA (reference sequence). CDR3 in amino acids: CSASAPRSGGLDTQYF. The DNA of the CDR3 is TGCAGTGCTAGTGCCCCCAGGAGCGGGGGATTGGATACGCAGTATTTT.

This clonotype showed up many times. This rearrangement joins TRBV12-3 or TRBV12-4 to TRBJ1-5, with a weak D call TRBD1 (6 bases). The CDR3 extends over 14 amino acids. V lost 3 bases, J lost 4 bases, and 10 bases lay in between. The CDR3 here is CASSLAQGNQPQHF. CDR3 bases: TGTGCCAGCAGTTTGGCTCAGGGGAATCAGCCCCAGCATTTT.

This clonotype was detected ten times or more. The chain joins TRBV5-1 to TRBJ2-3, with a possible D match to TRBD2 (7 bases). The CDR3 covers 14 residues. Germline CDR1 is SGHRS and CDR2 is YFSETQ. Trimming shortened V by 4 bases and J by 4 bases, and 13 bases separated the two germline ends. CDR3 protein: CASSPRGAPDTQYF. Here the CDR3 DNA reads TGCGCCAGCAGCCCCCGGGGGGCACCAGATACGCAGTATTTT.

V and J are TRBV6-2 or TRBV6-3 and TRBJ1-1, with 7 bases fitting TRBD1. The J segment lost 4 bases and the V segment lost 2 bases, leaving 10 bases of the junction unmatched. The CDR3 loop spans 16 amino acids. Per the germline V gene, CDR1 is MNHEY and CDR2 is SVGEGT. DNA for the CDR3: TGTGCCAGCAGTTACCGGATGACAGGGAGGATCACTGAAGCTTTCTTT. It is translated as CASSYRMTGRITEAFF.

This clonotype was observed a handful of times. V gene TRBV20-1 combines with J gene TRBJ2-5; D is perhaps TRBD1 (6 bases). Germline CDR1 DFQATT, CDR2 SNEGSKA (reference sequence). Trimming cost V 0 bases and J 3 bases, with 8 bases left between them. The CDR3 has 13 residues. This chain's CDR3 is CSAREGTKETQYF. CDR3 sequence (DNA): TGCAGTGCTAGAGAGGGGACAAAAGAGACCCAGTACTTC.